The source of this T cell receptor beta chain is a study of breast tumors, draining lymph nodes, adjacent tissues. Breast cancer patients provided tissue from their axillary draining lymph nodes. TCRdb passed the multiplex PCR reads through MiXCR, listing each CDR3 protein once. The sample includes about 180,000 distinct CDR3 sequences, about 30% of them seen just once. A word on this clonotype: Its cognate antigen is unknown.

Findings and caveats of the study: Compared with lymph nodes, tumors were less diverse; compared with nontumor tissue, more. Tumor and nontumor repertoires were significantly more similar in luminal-like than in basal-like breast cancer.

The clonotype originates from a female donor with breast cancer. Some clones in this sample may be carry-over from other donors' samples. The sequenced sample consisted of axillary lymph node tissue.

The CDR3 loop is CASSLSAGAQHF. The CDR3 region has the DNA TGTGCCAGCAGCTTATCAGCGGGAGCCCAGCATTTT. V gene TRBV7-2 combines with J gene TRBJ1-5; D not certain. The CDR3 consists of 12 residues. V lost 2 bases and J lost 11, with 10 bases in between. The germline CDR1 and CDR2 sequences are SGHTA and FQGNSA.